This T cell receptor beta chain was profiled in a study of post-analysis software for immune sequencing data. Study results and limitations: TRBV segments more frequent in patients than in controls numbered roughly 5 and included TRBV5-6, TRBV5-1 and TRBV20-1. Controls showed significantly higher normalized Chao1 diversity than did multiple sclerosis patients.

Worth noting for this clonotype: Its antigen remains unidentified.

This CDR3 spans 13 amino acids. The V and J ends lost 4 bases and 0 bases respectively, with 7 bases between them. The germline V gene encodes CDR1 SGHDT and CDR2 YYEEEE. Unique molecular identifiers had been added to the TCR beta cDNA libraries. Using its own MiXCR run on the PCR reads, TCRdb lists one record per CDR3 protein. The table shows approximately 770,000 distinct CDR3 sequences, with around 46% occurring only once. The receptor comes from a girl aged 10 to 17 with multiple sclerosis. Sequencing was done on a sample of blood. V and J are TRBV5-6 and TRBJ2-5; perhaps TRBD1 as D (5 bases). CDR3 nucleotide sequence: TGTGCCAGCAGCCGGACAAACCAAGAGACCCAGTACTTC. It specifies CASSRTNQETQYF. Variable domain in full (rest from reference TRBV5-6 and TRBJ2-5): DAGVTQSPTHLIKTRGQQVTLRCSPKSGHDTVSWYQQALGQGPQFIFQYYEEEERQRGNFPDRFSGHQFPNYSSELNVNALLLGDSALYLCASSRTNQETQYFGPGTRLLVL.